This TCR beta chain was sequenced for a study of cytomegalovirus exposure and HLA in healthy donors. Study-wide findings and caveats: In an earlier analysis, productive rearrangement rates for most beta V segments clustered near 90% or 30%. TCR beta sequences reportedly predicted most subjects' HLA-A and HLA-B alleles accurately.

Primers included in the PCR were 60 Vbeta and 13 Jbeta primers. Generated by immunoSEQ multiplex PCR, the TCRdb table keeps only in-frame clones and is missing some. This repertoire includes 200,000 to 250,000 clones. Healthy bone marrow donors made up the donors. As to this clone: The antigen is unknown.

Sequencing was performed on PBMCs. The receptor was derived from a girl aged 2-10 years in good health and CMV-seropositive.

The CDR3 DNA reads TGCGCCAGCAGCCAAGACGACGGGACTAGCGCACAGCAGTTCTTC. Encoded protein: CASSQDDGTSAQQFF. V and J are TRBV4-1 and TRBJ2-1, with TRBD2 matching over 10 bases. The CDR3 extends over 15 amino acids. Unmatched junction bases numbered 7, after V lost 0 bases and J lost 11 bases. Germline CDR1 and CDR2: MGHRA and YSYEKL.